One and the same sample provided the 28 T cell receptor beta chains below, sequenced in a study of shared clonotypes between healthy human individuals. Profiled with immunoSEQ multiplex PCR; TCRdb holds only in-frame clones, not every one. The sample has approximately 2.3 million clones; 93% are singletons. The specimen was naive CD4+ T cells from PBMCs. Specified subset: CD45RA+ positively selected. Receptors were obtained from a man aged 18 to 29 in good health. Some clones in this sample may be carry-over from other donors' samples.

The chain has TRBV2 and TRBJ2-4; 11 bases fit TRBD1. The CDR3 runs to 14 residues. CDR1 and CDR2 (germline): SNHLY, FYNNEI. The V and J ends lost 6 bases and 6 bases, in that order; junction bases with no gene match: 4. The CDR3 spells CASSGQGASNIQYF. The CDR3 bases are TGTGCCAGCAGCGGACAGGGGGCATCAAACATTCAGTACTTC. The whole variable domain, remainder taken from reference TRBV2 and TRBJ2-4, is EPEVTQTPSHQVTQMGQEVILRCVPISNHLYFYWYRQILGQKVEFLVSFYNNEISEKSEIFDDQFSVERPDGSNFTLKIRSTKLEDSAMYFCASSGQGASNIQYFGAGTRLSVL.

The CDR3 DNA reads as TGTGCCAGCAAATCAGGGGCAAATTGGGAAAAACTGTTTTTT. It translates to CASKSGANWEKLFF. This sequence joins TRBV28 and TRBJ1-4; a possible D gene is TRBD1 (6 bases). The germline CDR1 and CDR2 sequences are MDHEN and SYDVKM. V lost 7 bases to trimming and J lost 8 bases, with 17 bases between them. This CDR3 contains 14 residues. The full variable domain, with the rest looked up from reference TRBV28 and TRBJ1-4, is DVKVTQSSRYLVKRTGEKVFLECVQDMDHENMFWYRQDPGLGLRLIYFSYDVKMKEKGDIPEGYSVSREKKERFSLILESASTNQTSMYLCASKSGANWEKLFFGSGTQLSVL.

This clone came up once. The J gene is TRBJ2-7, the V gene TRBV7-8; D not certain. From germline, CDR1 is SGHVS and CDR2 FQNEAQ. The CDR3 is made up of 17 amino acids. Trimming left V 0 bases short and J 0 bases short, with 15 bases between. The CDR3 protein is CASSLAFRQRSSYEQYF. DNA of the CDR3: TGTGCCAGCAGCTTAGCTTTCCGGCAGAGGAGCTCCTACGAGCAGTACTTC.

This chain connects TRBV28 to TRBJ2-1; 8 nucleotides line up with TRBD2. The CDR3 runs to 16 residues. Germline V gene lookup returns CDR1 MDHEN and CDR2 SYDVKM. Trimming cost V 5 bases and J 9 bases; bases outside gene matches: 15. The CDR3 protein is CASSPRASGSVGEQFF. DNA for the CDR3: TGTGCCAGCAGTCCCAGAGCCAGCGGGAGTGTCGGTGAGCAGTTCTTC.

The rearrangement links TRBV11-1 to TRBJ2-7; a possible D gene is TRBD1 (6 bases). Germline lookup yields CDR1 SGHAT and CDR2 FQDESV (reference sequence). Trimming stripped 1 base from V and 8 bases from J, with 9 bases between. This CDR3 comprises 12 residues. The CDR3 here is CASSLVGDKQYF. The CDR3 region has the DNA TGTGCCAGCAGCTTAGTCGGGGACAAGCAGTACTTC.

The V and J genes are TRBV6-1 and TRBJ2-5; 8 nucleotides align to TRBD2. J was trimmed by 0 bases and V by 4 bases; bases with no gene match: 4. This CDR3 spans 15 amino acids. In germline, CDR1 is MNHNS, CDR2 SASEGT. Here the CDR3 reads CASSVPSGYQETQYF. The CDR3 DNA sequence: TGTGCCAGCAGTGTCCCTAGCGGGTACCAAGAGACCCAGTACTTC.

This chain links TRBV28 with TRBJ2-7, with D maybe TRBD2 (5 bases). V lost 6 bases and J lost 9, with 18 bases in between. Germline values: CDR1 MDHEN, CDR2 SYDVKM. The length of the CDR3 is 13 residues. This CDR3 is CASRERDYRPQYF. Written as DNA, the CDR3 is TGTGCCAGCAGGGAACGGGATTACCGACCGCAGTACTTC.

The chain joins TRBV5-1 to TRBJ2-3; D call uncertain. Trimming removed 4 bases at V and 8 bases at J, with 17 bases between. The germline CDR1 and CDR2 sequences are SGHRS and YFSETQ. The CDR3 contains 14 residues. Here the CDR3 reads CASSAGPLRGTQYF. DNA of the CDR3: TGCGCCAGCAGCGCCGGGCCCCTCCGTGGTACGCAGTATTTT.

This chain links TRBV6-4 with TRBJ2-1; D might be TRBD2 (6 bases). The V end was cut by 6 bases, the J end by 10 bases, with 16 bases between. The CDR3 has 13 amino acids. Germline CDR1 reads MRHNA; CDR2 reads SNTAGT. CDR3 amino acids: CASSSGLTGEQFF. For the CDR3, the DNA is TGTGCCAGCAGCTCGGGACTTACGGGGGAGCAGTTCTTC.

The CDR3: CSVDRLRNSEAFF. The DNA for the CDR3 is TGCAGCGTTGATCGGTTGCGGAATTCTGAAGCTTTCTTT. The V and J genes are TRBV29-1 and TRBJ1-1; D gene ambiguous. The CDR3 consists of 13 residues. Germline V CDR1 and CDR2: SQVTM, ANQGSEA. The germline V and J ends were trimmed by 3 bases and 6 bases, with 14 bases remaining between them.

J is TRBJ2-1 and V is TRBV28; 8 bases agree with TRBD2. Trimming removed 6 bases from V and 6 bases from J; junction bases left unmatched: 7. The CDR3 runs 14 residues. Looked up from germline, CDR1 is MDHEN and CDR2 is SYDVKM. In nucleotides, the CDR3 is TGTGCCAGCAGCCCAGCGGGGGCCCTCAATGAGCAGTTCTTC. It translates to CASSPAGALNEQFF. Filled out from reference TRBV28 and TRBJ2-1, the complete variable domain reads DVKVTQSSRYLVKRTGEKVFLECVQDMDHENMFWYRQDPGLGLRLIYFSYDVKMKEKGDIPEGYSVSREKKERFSLILESASTNQTSMYLCASSPAGALNEQFFGPGTRLTVL.

The gene calls are TRBV9 and TRBJ2-5; D is undetermined. The CDR3 is 13 residues long. Trimming took 4 bases from V and 4 from J, leaving 11 bases between them. CDR1 and CDR2 from the germline V gene are SGDLS and YYNGEE. The CDR3 here is CASSYETGETQYF. In nucleotides, the CDR3 is TGTGCCAGCAGCTATGAGACGGGAGAGACCCAGTACTTC.

This chain connects TRBV5-1 to TRBJ2-1; D may be TRBD1 or TRBD2 (5 bases each). The V end lost 0 bases, the J end lost 12 bases, and 13 bases lay between the germline ends. From germline, CDR1 is SGHRS and CDR2 YFSETQ. The CDR3 sequence is 13 residues long. CDR3 in DNA: TGCGCCAGCAGCTTGGAGGGGAGTACCACGCAGTTCTTC. Translation gives CASSLEGSTTQFF.

The table lists this clone with a count of one. The chain employs TRBV5-1 and TRBJ2-7, with 7 bases fitting TRBD1. The CDR3 consists of 13 residues. Trimming at V came to 0 bases and at J to 9 bases, leaving 6 bases not matched to a gene. CDR1 is SGHRS and CDR2 is YFSETQ in the germline V gene. CDR3 residues: CASSLGSSGGQYF. The DNA for the CDR3 is TGCGCCAGCAGCTTGGGGTCTTCAGGGGGGCAGTACTTC.

J is TRBJ2-2 and V is TRBV7-7; D remains ambiguous. V was trimmed by 3 bases and J by 1 base, leaving 6 bases between them. CDR1 and CDR2 from the germline V gene are SSHAT and FNYEAQ (reference sequence). This CDR3 has 14 amino acids. Written as DNA, the CDR3 is TGTGCCAGCAGCTTGGAGTGGAACACCGGGGAGCTGTTTTTT. It yields the protein CASSLEWNTGELFF.

This chain joins TRBV5-4 and TRBJ1-3; tentatively, D is TRBD1 (5 bases). V was pared by 4 bases and J by 2 bases, with 16 bases between. The CDR3 contains 16 residues. The germline V gene encodes CDR1 SGHNT and CDR2 YYREEE (reference sequence). The CDR3 DNA reads as TGTGCCAGCAGCCAAGGGGCACAGGCGACTGGAAACACCATATATTTT. Amino acid sequence: CASSQGAQATGNTIYF.

The chain couples TRBV6-1 to TRBJ2-7; D not certain. This CDR3 contains 14 residues. V gave up 1 base and J gave up 0 bases, with 7 bases separating them. Germline lookup yields CDR1 MNHNS and CDR2 SASEGT. The CDR3: CASSEVTDSYEQYF. The DNA for the CDR3 is TGTGCCAGCAGTGAAGTGACTGACTCCTACGAGCAGTACTTC.

In its sample, this clone was seen once. The rearrangement joins TRBV5-1 to TRBJ2-7; 7 bases fit TRBD1. The CDR3 has 12 residues. In germline, CDR1 is SGHRS, CDR2 YFSETQ. The V segment lost 4 bases and the J segment 6 bases; nucleotides outside the gene matches: 4. This CDR3 is CASSIQGSEQYF. CDR3 coding DNA: TGCGCCAGCAGCATACAGGGGTCCGAGCAGTACTTC.

The V and J genes are TRBV6-1 and TRBJ1-2, with 8 bases fitting TRBD1. From germline, CDR1 is MNHNS and CDR2 SASEGT. V dropped 5 bases and J dropped 7; count of bases not matched to a gene: 6. This CDR3 is built from 13 residues. The CDR3: CASSPDRAGGYTF. CDR3 DNA: TGTGCCAGCAGTCCGGACAGGGCGGGTGGCTACACCTTC.

A remark on this clone: The identical CDR3 is also encoded by other nucleotide sequences in the sample. The chain is built from TRBV6-5 and TRBJ2-1, with 11 bases identical to TRBD2. Germline assignment: CDR1 MNHEY and CDR2 SVGAGI. The CDR3 is 15 amino acids. Unmatched junction bases numbered 1, after V lost 0 bases and J lost 6 bases. CDR3 coding DNA: TGTGCCAGCAGTTACTCTAGCGGGAGGGCCAATGAGCAGTTCTTC. Translation: CASSYSSGRANEQFF.

The V call is TRBV4-3, the J call TRBJ2-7; TRBD2 matches 11 bases. The length of the CDR3 is 17 residues. Per germline, CDR1 LGHNA and CDR2 YSLEER. V gave up 4 bases and J gave up 0 bases; unmatched junction bases: 8. CDR3 DNA: TGCGCCAGCAGCCTTTATACCGGGACTAGCGGCTCCTACGAGCAGTACTTC. The encoded protein is CASSLYTGTSGSYEQYF.

J is TRBJ2-1 and V is TRBV30; maybe TRBD2 (7 bases). The CDR3 spans 14 residues. The germline V gene has CDR1 GTSNPN and CDR2 SVGIG (reference sequence). The V and J ends lost 5 bases and 9 bases respectively, with 20 bases between them. CDR3 sequence (DNA): TGTGCCTGGGGCCAAGGACTAGTACAGGGTGAGCAGTTCTTC. Protein sequence: CAWGQGLVQGEQFF.

This chain connects TRBV4-1 to TRBJ1-3; D gene unclear. The germline CDR1 and CDR2 sequences are MGHRA and YSYEKL. V lost 1 base, J lost 0 bases, and 10 bases lay in between. The CDR3 totals 16 residues. CDR3 sequence: CASSQGVVRSGNTIYF. CDR3 DNA: TGCGCCAGCAGCCAAGGGGTAGTTCGCTCTGGAAACACCATATATTTT.

The chain recombines TRBV4-3 with TRBJ2-1, with D perhaps being TRBD1 or TRBD2 (5 bases each). From germline, CDR1 is LGHNA and CDR2 YSLEER. This CDR3 has 17 amino acids. V was pared by 4 bases and J by 5 bases, with 21 bases between. CDR3 nucleotides: TGCGCCAGCAGCCCTTCTTCAGGGACGCCCCCAAACAATGAGCAGTTCTTC. It codes for CASSPSSGTPPNNEQFF.

The V gene is TRBV7-9, the J gene TRBJ2-1, with 11 bases identical to TRBD2. Germline loops: CDR1 SEHNR, CDR2 FQNEAQ (reference sequence). Trimming at V came to 6 bases and at J to 11 bases, leaving 6 bases not matched to a gene. The CDR3 has 13 residues. Here the CDR3 reads CASRNLAGGQQFF. The CDR3 DNA sequence: TGTGCCAGCAGGAATCTAGCGGGAGGCCAGCAGTTCTTC.

The chain is built from TRBV28 and TRBJ2-7; TRBD1 is a possible D gene (5 bases). The V gene's germline CDR1 is MDHEN and CDR2 SYDVKM. The CDR3 runs 14 residues. Trimming took 4 bases from V and 5 from J, leaving 15 bases between them. CDR3 DNA: TGTGCCAGCAGTTCCCCCGCAGGGTTCAACGAGCAGTACTTC. Amino acids: CASSSPAGFNEQYF.

This sequence joins TRBV18 and TRBJ2-5; 9 nucleotides align to TRBD1. This CDR3 has 16 residues. Germline values: CDR1 KGHSH, CDR2 LQKENI. J was trimmed by 2 bases and V by 2 bases; bases with no gene match: 6. The CDR3 here is CASSPSRDRAQETQYF. The DNA for the CDR3 is TGTGCCAGCTCACCATCCAGGGACAGGGCTCAAGAGACCCAGTACTTC.

The sample holds a few counts of this clone. The gene calls are TRBV25-1 and TRBJ1-5, with D unresolved. V lost 1 base, J lost 3 bases, and 10 bases lay in between. This CDR3 has 15 amino acids. Germline assignment: CDR1 MGHDK and CDR2 SYGVNS. The CDR3 DNA reads TGTGCCAGCAGTGAATCCGGGATCGACAATCAGCCCCAGCATTTT. Translating gives CASSESGIDNQPQHF.